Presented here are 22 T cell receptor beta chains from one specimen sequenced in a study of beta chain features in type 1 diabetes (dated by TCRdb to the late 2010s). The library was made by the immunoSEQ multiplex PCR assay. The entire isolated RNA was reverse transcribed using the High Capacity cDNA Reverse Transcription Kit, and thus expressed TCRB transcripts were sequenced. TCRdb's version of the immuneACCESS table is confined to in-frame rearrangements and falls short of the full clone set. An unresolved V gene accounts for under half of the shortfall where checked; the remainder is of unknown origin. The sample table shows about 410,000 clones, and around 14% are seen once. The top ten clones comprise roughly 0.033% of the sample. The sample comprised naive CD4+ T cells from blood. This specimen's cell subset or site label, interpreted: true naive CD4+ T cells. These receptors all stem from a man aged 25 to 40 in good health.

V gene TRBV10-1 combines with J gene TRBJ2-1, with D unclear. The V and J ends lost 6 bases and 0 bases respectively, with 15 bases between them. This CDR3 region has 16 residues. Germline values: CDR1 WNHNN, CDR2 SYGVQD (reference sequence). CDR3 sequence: CASRSPMKYSYNEQFF. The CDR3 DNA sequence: TGCGCCAGCAGGAGCCCCATGAAATACTCCTACAATGAGCAGTTCTTC.

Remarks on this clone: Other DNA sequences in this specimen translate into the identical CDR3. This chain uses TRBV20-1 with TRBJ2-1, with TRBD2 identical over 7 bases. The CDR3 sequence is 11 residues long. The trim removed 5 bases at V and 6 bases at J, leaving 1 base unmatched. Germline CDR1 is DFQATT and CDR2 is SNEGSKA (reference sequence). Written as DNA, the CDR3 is TGCAGTGCTTCTAGCGGCAATGAGCAGTTCTTC. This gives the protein CSASSGNEQFF.

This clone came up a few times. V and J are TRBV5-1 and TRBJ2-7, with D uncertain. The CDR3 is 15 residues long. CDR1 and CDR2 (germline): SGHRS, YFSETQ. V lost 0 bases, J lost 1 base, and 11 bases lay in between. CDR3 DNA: TGCGCCAGCAGCTTGGAGGCCGTCTGGTCCTACGAGCAGTACTTC. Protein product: CASSLEAVWSYEQYF.

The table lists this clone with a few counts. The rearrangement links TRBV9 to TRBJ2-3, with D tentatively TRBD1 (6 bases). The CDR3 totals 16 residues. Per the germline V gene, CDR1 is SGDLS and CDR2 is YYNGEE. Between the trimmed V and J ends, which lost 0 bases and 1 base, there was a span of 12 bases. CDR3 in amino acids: CASSVVSGVGTDTQYF. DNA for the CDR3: TGTGCCAGCAGCGTAGTTTCAGGGGTCGGCACAGATACGCAGTATTTT.

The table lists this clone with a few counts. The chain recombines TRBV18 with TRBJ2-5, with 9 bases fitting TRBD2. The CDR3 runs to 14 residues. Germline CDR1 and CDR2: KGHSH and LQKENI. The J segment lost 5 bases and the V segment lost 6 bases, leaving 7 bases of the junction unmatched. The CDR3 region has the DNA TGTGCCAGCTCTACCCTCCTAGCGGGGGAGACCCAGTACTTC. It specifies CASSTLLAGETQYF.

The CDR3 loop is CASSHSRGQADNEQFF. Written as DNA, the CDR3 is TGTGCCAGCAGCCATAGTCGGGGACAGGCCGACAATGAGCAGTTCTTC. V usage is TRBV21-1 and J usage is TRBJ2-1; the D call of TRBD1 is as the table states it, not checked on the DNA. TRBV21-1 is given as a pseudogene. This CDR3 contains 16 residues.

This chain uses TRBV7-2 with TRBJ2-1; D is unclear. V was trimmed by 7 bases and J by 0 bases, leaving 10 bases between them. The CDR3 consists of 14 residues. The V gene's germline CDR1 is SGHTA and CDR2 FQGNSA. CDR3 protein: CASTSGNSYNEQFF. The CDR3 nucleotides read TGTGCCAGCACGTCCGGTAACTCCTACAATGAGCAGTTCTTC.

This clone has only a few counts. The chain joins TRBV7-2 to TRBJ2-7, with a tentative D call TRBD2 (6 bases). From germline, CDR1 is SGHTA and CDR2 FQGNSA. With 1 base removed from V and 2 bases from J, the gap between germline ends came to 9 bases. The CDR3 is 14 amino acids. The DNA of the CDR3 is TGTGCCAGCAGCTTAGTGGAGGGCCCCTACGAGCAGTACGTC. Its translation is CASSLVEGPYEQYV.

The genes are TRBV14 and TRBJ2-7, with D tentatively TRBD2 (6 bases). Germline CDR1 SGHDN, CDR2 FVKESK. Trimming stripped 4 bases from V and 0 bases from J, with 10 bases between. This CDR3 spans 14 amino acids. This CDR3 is CASSRDWSSYEQYF. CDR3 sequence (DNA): TGTGCCAGCAGCCGGGACTGGAGCTCCTACGAGCAGTACTTC.

The chain's CDR3 is CAWRRSGTPGLAGYNEQFF. DNA for the CDR3: TGTGCCTGGAGGAGATCCGGGACTCCGGGACTAGCGGGGTACAATGAGCAGTTCTTC. The V gene is TRBV30, the J gene TRBJ2-1, with TRBD2 matching over 13 bases. Per the germline V gene, CDR1 is GTSNPN and CDR2 is SVGIG (reference sequence). The CDR3 has 19 residues. After removal of 3 bases from V and 4 bases from J, the junction contained 15 bases not matched to a gene.

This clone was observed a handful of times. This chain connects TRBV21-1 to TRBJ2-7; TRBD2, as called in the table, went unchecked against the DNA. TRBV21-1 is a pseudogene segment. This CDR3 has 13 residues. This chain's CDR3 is CASSKGRFYEQYV. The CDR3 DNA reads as TGTGCCAGCAGCAAAGGGCGGTTCTACGAGCAGTACGTC.

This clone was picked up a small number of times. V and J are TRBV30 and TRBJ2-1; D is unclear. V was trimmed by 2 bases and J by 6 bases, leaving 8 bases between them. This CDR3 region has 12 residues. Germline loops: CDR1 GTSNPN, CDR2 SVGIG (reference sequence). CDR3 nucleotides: TGTGCCTGGAGTCCACTATTCAATGAGCAGTTCTTC. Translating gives CAWSPLFNEQFF.

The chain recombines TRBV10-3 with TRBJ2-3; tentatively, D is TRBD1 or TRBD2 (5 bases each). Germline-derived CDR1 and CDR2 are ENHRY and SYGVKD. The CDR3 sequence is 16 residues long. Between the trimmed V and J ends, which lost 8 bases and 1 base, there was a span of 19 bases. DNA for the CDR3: TGTGCCATCCGGCCGGGGCAGGTATTAGGCACAGATACGCAGTATTTT. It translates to CAIRPGQVLGTDTQYF.

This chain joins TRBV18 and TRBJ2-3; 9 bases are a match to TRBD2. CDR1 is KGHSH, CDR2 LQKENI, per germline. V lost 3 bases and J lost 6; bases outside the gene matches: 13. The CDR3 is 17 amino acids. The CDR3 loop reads CASSPPLSGGLFDTQYF. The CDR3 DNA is TGTGCCAGCTCACCTCCCCTTAGCGGGGGCCTCTTTGATACGCAGTATTTT.

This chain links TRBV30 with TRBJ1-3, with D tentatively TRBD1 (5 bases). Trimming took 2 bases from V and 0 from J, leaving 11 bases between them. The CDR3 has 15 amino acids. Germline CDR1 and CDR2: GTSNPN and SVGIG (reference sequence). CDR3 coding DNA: TGTGCCTGGAGTCCAGGGATGGTCTCTGGAAACACCATATATTTT. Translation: CAWSPGMVSGNTIYF.

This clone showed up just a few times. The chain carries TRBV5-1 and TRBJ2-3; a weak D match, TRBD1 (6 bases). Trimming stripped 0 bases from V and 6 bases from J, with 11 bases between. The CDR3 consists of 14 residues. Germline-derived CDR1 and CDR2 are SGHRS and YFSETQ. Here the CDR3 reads CASSLDRVPDTQYF. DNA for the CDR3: TGCGCCAGCAGCTTGGACAGGGTACCCGATACGCAGTATTTT.

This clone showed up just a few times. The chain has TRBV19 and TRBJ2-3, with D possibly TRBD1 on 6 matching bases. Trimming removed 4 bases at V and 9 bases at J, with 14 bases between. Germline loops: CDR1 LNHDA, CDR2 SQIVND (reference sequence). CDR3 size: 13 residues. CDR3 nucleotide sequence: TGTGCCAGTAGTAACAGGGCGAAGGAGACGCAGTATTTT. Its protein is CASSNRAKETQYF.

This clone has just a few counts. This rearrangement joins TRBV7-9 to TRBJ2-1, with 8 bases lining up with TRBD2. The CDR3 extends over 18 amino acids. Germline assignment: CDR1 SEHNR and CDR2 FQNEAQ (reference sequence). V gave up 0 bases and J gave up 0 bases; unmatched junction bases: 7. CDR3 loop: CASSLASGDSSSYNEQFF. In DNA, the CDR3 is TGTGCCAGCAGCTTAGCTAGCGGGGACTCGAGCTCCTACAATGAGCAGTTCTTC.

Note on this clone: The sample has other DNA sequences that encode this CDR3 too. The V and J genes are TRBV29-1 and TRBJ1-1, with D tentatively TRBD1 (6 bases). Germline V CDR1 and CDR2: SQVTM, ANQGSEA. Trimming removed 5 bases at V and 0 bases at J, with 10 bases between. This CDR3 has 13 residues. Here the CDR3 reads CSVRTALNTEAFF. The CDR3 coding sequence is TGCAGCGTTCGGACAGCTTTGAACACTGAAGCTTTCTTT.

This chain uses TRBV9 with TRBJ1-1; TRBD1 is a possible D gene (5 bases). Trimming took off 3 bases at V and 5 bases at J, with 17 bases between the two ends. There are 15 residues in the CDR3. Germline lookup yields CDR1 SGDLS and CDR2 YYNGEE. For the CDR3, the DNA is TGTGCCAGCAGCGAGGTAGGCAAGGGGCGAACTGAAGCTTTCTTT. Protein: CASSEVGKGRTEAFF.

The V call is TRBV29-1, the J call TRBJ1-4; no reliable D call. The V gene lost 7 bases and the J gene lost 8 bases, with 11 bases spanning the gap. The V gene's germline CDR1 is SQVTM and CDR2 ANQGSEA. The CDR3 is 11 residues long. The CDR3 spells CSGGLREKLFF. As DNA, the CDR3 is TGCAGCGGCGGTCTAAGGGAAAAACTGTTTTTT.

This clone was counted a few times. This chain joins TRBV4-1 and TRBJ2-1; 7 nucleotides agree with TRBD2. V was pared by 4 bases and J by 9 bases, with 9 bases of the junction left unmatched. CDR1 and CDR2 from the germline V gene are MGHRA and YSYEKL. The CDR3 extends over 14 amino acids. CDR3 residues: CASSPARGEGEQFF. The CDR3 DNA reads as TGCGCCAGCAGCCCCGCTCGGGGGGAGGGTGAGCAGTTCTTC.